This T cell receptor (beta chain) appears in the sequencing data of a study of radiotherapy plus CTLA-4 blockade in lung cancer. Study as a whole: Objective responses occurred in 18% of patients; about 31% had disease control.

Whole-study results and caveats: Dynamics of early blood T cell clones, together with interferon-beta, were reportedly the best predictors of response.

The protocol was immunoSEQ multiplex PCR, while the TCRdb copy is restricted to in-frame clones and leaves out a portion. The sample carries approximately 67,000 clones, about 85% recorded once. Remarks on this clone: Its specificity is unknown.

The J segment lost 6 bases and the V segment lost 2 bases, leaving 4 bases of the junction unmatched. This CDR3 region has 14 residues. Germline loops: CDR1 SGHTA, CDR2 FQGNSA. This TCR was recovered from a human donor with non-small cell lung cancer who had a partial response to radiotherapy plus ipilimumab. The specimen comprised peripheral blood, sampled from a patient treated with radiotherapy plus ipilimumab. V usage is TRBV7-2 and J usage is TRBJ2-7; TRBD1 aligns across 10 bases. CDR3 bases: TGTGCCAGCAGCTTAAAGGGACAGGGGTCCGAGCAGTACTTC. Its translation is CASSLKGQGSEQYF. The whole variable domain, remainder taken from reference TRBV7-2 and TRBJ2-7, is GAGVSQSPSNKVTEKGKDVELRCDPISGHTALYWYRQSLGQGLEFLIYFQGNSAPDKSGLPSDRFSAERTGGSVSTLTIQRTQQEDSAVYLCASSLKGQGSEQYFGPGTRLTVT.